Listed below are T cell receptor beta chains from one sample, sequenced in a study of blood T cell repertoires in COVID-19. Only in-frame clones appear in the TCRdb table, and some are missing; sequencing was by immunoSEQ multiplex PCR. The profile shows about 120,000 clones, roughly 83% of them singletons. The sequencing input was peripheral blood. These receptors were collected from a man younger than 45 with acute or convalescent COVID-19. Both conserved end residues are part of each CDR3. A D gene is named only where the DNA matches it firmly. Size tells how often a clone was seen (once, few, many) or the class of an expanded clone, and some rows leave it out.

cdr3_aa	cdr3_nt	clone_size	v_call	j_call	d_call
CASSGTSGGGETQYF	TGTGCCAGCAGTGGGACTAGCGGGGGAGGAGAGACCCAGTACTTC	-	TRBV2	TRBJ2-5	TRBD2
CASSYEGDTEAFF	TGTGCCAGCAGTTATGAGGGGGACACTGAAGCTTTCTTT	-	TRBV28	TRBJ1-1	-
CASSQVAGQGARSSYNEQFF	TGCGCCAGCAGCCAAGTCGCGGGACAGGGGGCTAGGAGCTCCTACAATGAGCAGTTCTTC	-	TRBV4-1	TRBJ2-1	TRBD1
CASSLTSGQGYGYTF	TGTGCCAGCAGCTTAACCTCTGGACAGGGCTATGGCTACACCTTC	-	TRBV7-6	TRBJ1-2	TRBD1
CASSGLGAGATYTDTQYF	TGTGCCAGCAGCGGACTTGGAGCGGGGGCCACCTACACAGATACGCAGTATTTT	-	TRBV9	TRBJ2-3	TRBD2
CASSPAGSGANVLTF	TGTGCCAGCAGCCCAGCCGGCTCTGGGGCCAACGTCCTGACTTTC	-	TRBV7-8	TRBJ2-6	-
CASSRAGGTEAFF	TGTGCCAGCAGCAGGGCAGGGGGTACTGAAGCTTTCTTT	once	TRBV5-4	TRBJ1-1	TRBD1
CSASSREGPRTDTQYF	TGCAGTGCTAGTTCGAGGGAGGGCCCCCGCACAGATACGCAGTATTTT	-	TRBV20-1	TRBJ2-3	TRBD2
CATTTGTPGVNEQFF	TGTGCCACGACCACCGGGACACCTGGTGTTAATGAGCAGTTCTTC	-	TRBV10-3	TRBJ2-1	-
CASSIGTGKGSLAKNIQYF	TGTGCCAGTAGTATCGGGACAGGGAAAGGGAGTCTAGCCAAAAACATTCAGTACTTC	-	TRBV19	TRBJ2-4	TRBD1